This entry is about one TCR beta chain. The antigen is unknown. The data were taken from a study of cytomegalovirus exposure and HLA in healthy donors. Across the study: An earlier analysis identified approximately 120 million unique TCR beta sequences in about 190 million T cells.

Germline-derived CDR1 and CDR2 are SNHLY and FYNNEI. J lost 7 bases, V lost 3 bases, and 9 bases had no gene match. The CDR3 sequence is 15 residues long. Study results and caveats: Association of a missense DCLRE1C variant with TCR beta V- and J-gene trimming was reported in a later analysis. Presence/absence analyses took donor sequencing depth as roughly uniform.

The PCR was carried out with 60 Vbeta primers and 13 Jbeta primers. Clones were read by immunoSEQ multiplex PCR, and TCRdb kept only the in-frame ones, dropping some. The table lists approximately 160,000 clones, around 80% of them singletons, with approximately 1.5% in the top ten. Sequenced input: PBMCs. The origin of this receptor is a woman aged 25 to 39 in good health and CMV-seropositive. The genes are TRBV2 and TRBJ2-5; 9 bases line up with TRBD1. The CDR3 reads CASSDGTGTEGTQYF. In DNA form, the CDR3 reads TGTGCCAGCAGTGACGGGACAGGGACCGAAGGGACCCAGTACTTC.